Listed here are 18 T cell receptor beta chains from one sample, sequenced in a study of long-term antiretroviral therapy in people with HIV. immunoSEQ v3.0 was run at survey level. Sequenced by immunoSEQ multiplex PCR; TCRdb stores in-frame clones only, minus some. In the table there are approximately 11,000 clones, roughly 79% of which are singletons. The material was unsorted PBMCs, obtained at the start of antiretroviral therapy, before treatment. Every receptor here comes from a man aged 30 to 39 with HIV.

This clone was observed once. This chain connects TRBV28 to TRBJ1-2; D is uncertain. The germline CDR1 and CDR2 sequences are MDHEN and SYDVKM. This CDR3 is 13 amino acids long. V lost 1 base and J lost 5, with 8 bases in between. Here the CDR3 reads CASSLSQPYGYTF. The CDR3 DNA follows: TGTGCCAGCAGTTTATCACAGCCTTATGGCTACACCTTC.

The chain recombines TRBV5-1 with TRBJ2-7; D not certain. The V end lost 1 base, the J end lost 5 bases, and 4 bases lay between the germline ends. The CDR3 loop spans 11 amino acids. Germline assignment: CDR1 SGHRS and CDR2 YFSETQ. The CDR3, as DNA: TGCGCCAGCAGCTTGAAACACGAGCAGTACTTC. Its translation is CASSLKHEQYF.

The J gene is TRBJ1-6, the V gene TRBV9; 9 bases agree with TRBD1. The CDR3 has 15 amino acids. V was pared by 0 bases and J by 9 bases, with 4 bases of the junction left unmatched. Germline CDR1 and CDR2: SGDLS and YYNGEE. This CDR3 reads CASSVAGTGSSPLHF. DNA of the CDR3: TGTGCCAGCAGCGTAGCTGGGACAGGGTCTTCACCCCTCCACTTT.

V usage is TRBV11-2 and J usage is TRBJ1-2; TRBD1 might be the D (6 bases). The CDR3 consists of 14 residues. Germline V gene data show CDR1 as SGHAT and CDR2 as FQNNGV. With 5 bases removed from V and 4 bases from J, the gap between germline ends came to 14 bases. In DNA form, the CDR3 reads TGTGCCAGCAGCACAAAAACAGGGAGCTATGGCTACACCTTC. Encoded protein: CASSTKTGSYGYTF. Full variable domain (outside the CDR3, taken from reference TRBV11-2 and TRBJ1-2): EAGVAQSPRYKIIEKRQSVAFWCNPISGHATLYWYQQILGQGPKLLIQFQNNGVVDDSQLPKDRFSAERLKGVDSTLKIQPAKLEDSAVYLCASSTKTGSYGYTFGSGTRLTVV.

V is TRBV7-8 and J is TRBJ2-2; no firm D call. Germline CDR1 and CDR2: SGHVS and FQNEAQ. V was shortened by 1 base and J by 5 bases, with 8 bases between the two germline ends. The CDR3 consists of 14 residues. This CDR3 reads CASSLGGRTGELFF. The CDR3 DNA sequence: TGTGCCAGCAGCTTAGGAGGCCGGACCGGGGAGCTGTTTTTT.

Concerning this clone itself: Germline and junction disagree at one end, which may indicate a read error. The rearrangement joins TRBV6-1 to TRBJ1-1, with TRBD1 as a possible D gene (5 bases). Germline CDR1 is MNHNS and CDR2 is SASEGT. The CDR3 spans 15 residues. The chain's CDR3 is CAISEWGRPDTEAFF. For the CDR3, the DNA is TGTGCCATCAGTGAATGGGGACGGCCCGACACTGAAGCTTTCTTT.

The gene calls are TRBV7-9 and TRBJ2-1, with 11 bases identical to TRBD2. The germline V gene encodes CDR1 SEHNR and CDR2 FQNEAQ (reference sequence). The CDR3 length is 19 residues. V dropped 0 bases and J dropped 7; count of bases not matched to a gene: 14. In nucleotides, the CDR3 is TGTGCCAGCAGCTTAGCGTTCGGACTAGCGGGCATCGATAGGAATGAGCAGTTCTTC. Its translation: CASSLAFGLAGIDRNEQFF.

The V and J genes are TRBV27 and TRBJ1-2; D may be TRBD1 (6 bases). Trimming took 5 bases from V and 4 from J, leaving 17 bases between them. This CDR3 contains 15 residues. The germline gives CDR1 MNHEY, CDR2 SMNVEV (reference sequence). The CDR3 loop is CASSPDQGFSYGYTF. The DNA of the CDR3 is TGTGCCAGCAGTCCTGACCAGGGGTTTAGCTATGGCTACACCTTC.

Within the sample, this clone is medium-sized. The sample holds other DNA sequences that translate to the same CDR3. The genes are TRBV20-1 and TRBJ2-7; D is uncertain. CDR3 length: 10 amino acids. With 3 bases removed from V and 5 bases from J, the gap between germline ends came to 5 bases. Germline-derived CDR1 and CDR2 are DFQATT and SNEGSKA (reference sequence). CDR3 bases: TGCAGTGCTAGTGACCACGAGCAGTACTTC. Amino acids: CSASDHEQYF.

This chain uses TRBV4-1 with TRBJ2-3; D gene unclear. This CDR3 spans 14 amino acids. Trimming pared 4 bases from V and 3 bases from J, leaving 11 bases between. From germline, CDR1 is MGHRA and CDR2 YSYEKL. The CDR3 sequence: CASSPPGPTDTQYF. CDR3 bases: TGCGCCAGCAGCCCGCCCGGGCCTACAGATACGCAGTATTTT.

J is TRBJ1-5 and V is TRBV7-2, with D unclear. This CDR3 is 13 amino acids long. CDR1 is SGHTA, CDR2 FQGNSA, per germline. V lost 7 bases to trimming and J lost 7 bases, with 14 bases between them. The CDR3 DNA sequence: TGTGCCAGCACGCTTCAATTCGGACAGCCCCAGCATTTT. It specifies CASTLQFGQPQHF.

The V gene is TRBV9, the J gene TRBJ1-3; weak D call: TRBD1 (6 bases). The CDR3 length is 14 residues. Germline V gives CDR1 SGDLS, CDR2 YYNGEE. Trimming removed 4 bases at V and 4 bases at J, with 12 bases between. The CDR3 sequence is CASSPVGGGNTIYF. CDR3 DNA: TGTGCCAGCAGCCCCGTGGGGGGCGGAAACACCATATATTTT.

The chain joins TRBV5-8 to TRBJ2-1; 8 positions match TRBD2. The V and J ends lost 3 bases and 4 bases, in that order; junction bases with no gene match: 3. The CDR3 is 14 residues long. Looked up from germline, CDR1 is SGHTS and CDR2 is YDEGEE. CDR3 sequence: CASSWTSLYNEQFF. The CDR3 DNA follows: TGTGCCAGCAGCTGGACTAGCTTATACAATGAGCAGTTCTTC.

This chain links TRBV25-1 with TRBJ2-1, with 7 bases lining up with TRBD2. J was trimmed by 8 bases and V by 3 bases; bases with no gene match: 7. Germline V gene lookup returns CDR1 MGHDK and CDR2 SYGVNS. CDR3 length equals 14 residues. CDR3 amino acids: CASSEAGERDEQFF. For the CDR3, the DNA is TGTGCCAGCAGTGAGGCGGGGGAAAGGGATGAGCAGTTCTTC.

This chain links TRBV7-9 with TRBJ1-3, with a possible D match to TRBD1 (5 bases). V lost 3 bases, J lost 0 bases, and 12 bases lay in between. Germline-derived CDR1 and CDR2 are SEHNR and FQNEAQ (reference sequence). The CDR3 covers 16 residues. The CDR3 spells CASSFPAGVSGNTIYF. The CDR3, as DNA: TGTGCCAGCAGCTTCCCCGCGGGGGTCTCTGGAAACACCATATATTTT.

The chain joins TRBV5-4 to TRBJ2-7, with 8 bases lining up with TRBD1. Unmatched junction bases numbered 3, after V lost 1 base and J lost 6 bases. The CDR3 length is 13 residues. Germline CDR1 and CDR2: SGHNT and YYREEE (reference sequence). DNA of the CDR3: TGTGCCAGCAGCTTGCAGGGGGCGTTCGAGCAGTACTTC. Protein sequence: CASSLQGAFEQYF.

This clone has only one observation. This chain joins TRBV6-1 and TRBJ2-3, with 10 bases matching TRBD2. The CDR3 is 15 residues long. Germline values: CDR1 MNHNS, CDR2 SASEGT. V lost 0 bases, J lost 4 bases, and 1 base stayed unmatched. CDR3: CASSEALAGADTQYF. The CDR3 DNA follows: TGTGCCAGCAGTGAAGCGCTAGCGGGAGCAGATACGCAGTATTTT.

The CDR3: CASSMRTAGANVLTF. The DNA of the CDR3 is TGTGCCAGTAGTATGAGGACGGCTGGGGCCAACGTCCTGACTTTC. The chain recombines TRBV19 with TRBJ2-6; D is unresolved. The CDR3 covers 15 residues. Trimming cost V 3 bases and J 2 bases, with 8 bases left between them. CDR1 LNHDA and CDR2 SQIVND come from the germline V gene (reference sequence).